The entry below gives a single TCR beta chain sequence along with its context. The antigen is undetermined. These data originate in a study of T cells expressing NK-cell markers. Study as a whole: Of eight sequenced donors, seven were HCMV-seropositive and one HCMV-seronegative.

The TCR beta cDNA came from 5'RACE template switching with UMIs. TCRdb reanalyzed the 5' RACE reads, giving one entry per CDR3 protein sequence and no DNA. The listing records around 110,000 distinct CDR3 sequences. The CDR3 has 13 amino acids. The germline V gene has CDR1 MNHEY and CDR2 SVGAGI. General study findings and limits: Dominant NKG2C+ clonotypes were found to form about 1.0-7.5% of CD8+ T cells in a handful of donors.

The sequence was collected from a woman between 18 and 70 years old in good health. The chain carries TRBV6-5 and TRBJ2-7; TCRdb proposes TRBD2, but this gene call is untestable without DNA. The sample taken for sequencing was blood T cells: a sorted CD56 or NKG2C T cell subset, CD4+ or CD8+ T cells, or bulk PBMC T cells (not recorded which). This chain's CDR3 is CASSYSTGLEQYF.